This T cell receptor (beta chain) was documented in a study of glioma-infiltrating T cells. Study-wide results and caveats: CDR3 overlap between tissue and blood was very small. Tissue-blood divergence was below expectation in non-neoplastic patients, above in gliomas.

Using RNA template, CDR3s of TCR alpha and beta were amplified with iRepertoire arm-PCR. One-step reverse transcription and amplification started from approximately 100-400 ng of tissue mRNA or PBMC total RNA. Using its own MiXCR run on the multiplex PCR reads, TCRdb lists one record per CDR3 protein. The table records about 110,000 distinct CDR3 sequences, about 25% of them present only once. Deletions cut 4 bases from V and 0 bases from J, with 7 bases between. The CDR3 is 15 amino acids. Germline CDR1 is SGHAT and CDR2 is FQNNGV. Concerning this clonotype itself: The target antigen is unknown.

This TCR was recovered from a human donor with low-grade glioma or glioblastoma, undergoing nonglioma brain surgery, or in good health (not recorded which). The chain employs TRBV11-2 and TRBJ2-6; D remains ambiguous. Source material: glioma tissue, nonneoplastic brain tissue, or PBMCs (not recorded which). The CDR3 DNA follows: TGTGCCAGCAGCTCCAGTGGCTCTGGGGCCAACGTCCTGACTTTC. It codes for CASSSSGSGANVLTF. The whole variable domain, filled in from reference TRBV11-2 and TRBJ2-6, reads EAGVAQSPRYKIIEKRQSVAFWCNPISGHATLYWYQQILGQGPKLLIQFQNNGVVDDSQLPKDRFSAERLKGVDSTLKIQPAKLEDSAVYLCASSSSGSGANVLTFGAGSRLTVL.